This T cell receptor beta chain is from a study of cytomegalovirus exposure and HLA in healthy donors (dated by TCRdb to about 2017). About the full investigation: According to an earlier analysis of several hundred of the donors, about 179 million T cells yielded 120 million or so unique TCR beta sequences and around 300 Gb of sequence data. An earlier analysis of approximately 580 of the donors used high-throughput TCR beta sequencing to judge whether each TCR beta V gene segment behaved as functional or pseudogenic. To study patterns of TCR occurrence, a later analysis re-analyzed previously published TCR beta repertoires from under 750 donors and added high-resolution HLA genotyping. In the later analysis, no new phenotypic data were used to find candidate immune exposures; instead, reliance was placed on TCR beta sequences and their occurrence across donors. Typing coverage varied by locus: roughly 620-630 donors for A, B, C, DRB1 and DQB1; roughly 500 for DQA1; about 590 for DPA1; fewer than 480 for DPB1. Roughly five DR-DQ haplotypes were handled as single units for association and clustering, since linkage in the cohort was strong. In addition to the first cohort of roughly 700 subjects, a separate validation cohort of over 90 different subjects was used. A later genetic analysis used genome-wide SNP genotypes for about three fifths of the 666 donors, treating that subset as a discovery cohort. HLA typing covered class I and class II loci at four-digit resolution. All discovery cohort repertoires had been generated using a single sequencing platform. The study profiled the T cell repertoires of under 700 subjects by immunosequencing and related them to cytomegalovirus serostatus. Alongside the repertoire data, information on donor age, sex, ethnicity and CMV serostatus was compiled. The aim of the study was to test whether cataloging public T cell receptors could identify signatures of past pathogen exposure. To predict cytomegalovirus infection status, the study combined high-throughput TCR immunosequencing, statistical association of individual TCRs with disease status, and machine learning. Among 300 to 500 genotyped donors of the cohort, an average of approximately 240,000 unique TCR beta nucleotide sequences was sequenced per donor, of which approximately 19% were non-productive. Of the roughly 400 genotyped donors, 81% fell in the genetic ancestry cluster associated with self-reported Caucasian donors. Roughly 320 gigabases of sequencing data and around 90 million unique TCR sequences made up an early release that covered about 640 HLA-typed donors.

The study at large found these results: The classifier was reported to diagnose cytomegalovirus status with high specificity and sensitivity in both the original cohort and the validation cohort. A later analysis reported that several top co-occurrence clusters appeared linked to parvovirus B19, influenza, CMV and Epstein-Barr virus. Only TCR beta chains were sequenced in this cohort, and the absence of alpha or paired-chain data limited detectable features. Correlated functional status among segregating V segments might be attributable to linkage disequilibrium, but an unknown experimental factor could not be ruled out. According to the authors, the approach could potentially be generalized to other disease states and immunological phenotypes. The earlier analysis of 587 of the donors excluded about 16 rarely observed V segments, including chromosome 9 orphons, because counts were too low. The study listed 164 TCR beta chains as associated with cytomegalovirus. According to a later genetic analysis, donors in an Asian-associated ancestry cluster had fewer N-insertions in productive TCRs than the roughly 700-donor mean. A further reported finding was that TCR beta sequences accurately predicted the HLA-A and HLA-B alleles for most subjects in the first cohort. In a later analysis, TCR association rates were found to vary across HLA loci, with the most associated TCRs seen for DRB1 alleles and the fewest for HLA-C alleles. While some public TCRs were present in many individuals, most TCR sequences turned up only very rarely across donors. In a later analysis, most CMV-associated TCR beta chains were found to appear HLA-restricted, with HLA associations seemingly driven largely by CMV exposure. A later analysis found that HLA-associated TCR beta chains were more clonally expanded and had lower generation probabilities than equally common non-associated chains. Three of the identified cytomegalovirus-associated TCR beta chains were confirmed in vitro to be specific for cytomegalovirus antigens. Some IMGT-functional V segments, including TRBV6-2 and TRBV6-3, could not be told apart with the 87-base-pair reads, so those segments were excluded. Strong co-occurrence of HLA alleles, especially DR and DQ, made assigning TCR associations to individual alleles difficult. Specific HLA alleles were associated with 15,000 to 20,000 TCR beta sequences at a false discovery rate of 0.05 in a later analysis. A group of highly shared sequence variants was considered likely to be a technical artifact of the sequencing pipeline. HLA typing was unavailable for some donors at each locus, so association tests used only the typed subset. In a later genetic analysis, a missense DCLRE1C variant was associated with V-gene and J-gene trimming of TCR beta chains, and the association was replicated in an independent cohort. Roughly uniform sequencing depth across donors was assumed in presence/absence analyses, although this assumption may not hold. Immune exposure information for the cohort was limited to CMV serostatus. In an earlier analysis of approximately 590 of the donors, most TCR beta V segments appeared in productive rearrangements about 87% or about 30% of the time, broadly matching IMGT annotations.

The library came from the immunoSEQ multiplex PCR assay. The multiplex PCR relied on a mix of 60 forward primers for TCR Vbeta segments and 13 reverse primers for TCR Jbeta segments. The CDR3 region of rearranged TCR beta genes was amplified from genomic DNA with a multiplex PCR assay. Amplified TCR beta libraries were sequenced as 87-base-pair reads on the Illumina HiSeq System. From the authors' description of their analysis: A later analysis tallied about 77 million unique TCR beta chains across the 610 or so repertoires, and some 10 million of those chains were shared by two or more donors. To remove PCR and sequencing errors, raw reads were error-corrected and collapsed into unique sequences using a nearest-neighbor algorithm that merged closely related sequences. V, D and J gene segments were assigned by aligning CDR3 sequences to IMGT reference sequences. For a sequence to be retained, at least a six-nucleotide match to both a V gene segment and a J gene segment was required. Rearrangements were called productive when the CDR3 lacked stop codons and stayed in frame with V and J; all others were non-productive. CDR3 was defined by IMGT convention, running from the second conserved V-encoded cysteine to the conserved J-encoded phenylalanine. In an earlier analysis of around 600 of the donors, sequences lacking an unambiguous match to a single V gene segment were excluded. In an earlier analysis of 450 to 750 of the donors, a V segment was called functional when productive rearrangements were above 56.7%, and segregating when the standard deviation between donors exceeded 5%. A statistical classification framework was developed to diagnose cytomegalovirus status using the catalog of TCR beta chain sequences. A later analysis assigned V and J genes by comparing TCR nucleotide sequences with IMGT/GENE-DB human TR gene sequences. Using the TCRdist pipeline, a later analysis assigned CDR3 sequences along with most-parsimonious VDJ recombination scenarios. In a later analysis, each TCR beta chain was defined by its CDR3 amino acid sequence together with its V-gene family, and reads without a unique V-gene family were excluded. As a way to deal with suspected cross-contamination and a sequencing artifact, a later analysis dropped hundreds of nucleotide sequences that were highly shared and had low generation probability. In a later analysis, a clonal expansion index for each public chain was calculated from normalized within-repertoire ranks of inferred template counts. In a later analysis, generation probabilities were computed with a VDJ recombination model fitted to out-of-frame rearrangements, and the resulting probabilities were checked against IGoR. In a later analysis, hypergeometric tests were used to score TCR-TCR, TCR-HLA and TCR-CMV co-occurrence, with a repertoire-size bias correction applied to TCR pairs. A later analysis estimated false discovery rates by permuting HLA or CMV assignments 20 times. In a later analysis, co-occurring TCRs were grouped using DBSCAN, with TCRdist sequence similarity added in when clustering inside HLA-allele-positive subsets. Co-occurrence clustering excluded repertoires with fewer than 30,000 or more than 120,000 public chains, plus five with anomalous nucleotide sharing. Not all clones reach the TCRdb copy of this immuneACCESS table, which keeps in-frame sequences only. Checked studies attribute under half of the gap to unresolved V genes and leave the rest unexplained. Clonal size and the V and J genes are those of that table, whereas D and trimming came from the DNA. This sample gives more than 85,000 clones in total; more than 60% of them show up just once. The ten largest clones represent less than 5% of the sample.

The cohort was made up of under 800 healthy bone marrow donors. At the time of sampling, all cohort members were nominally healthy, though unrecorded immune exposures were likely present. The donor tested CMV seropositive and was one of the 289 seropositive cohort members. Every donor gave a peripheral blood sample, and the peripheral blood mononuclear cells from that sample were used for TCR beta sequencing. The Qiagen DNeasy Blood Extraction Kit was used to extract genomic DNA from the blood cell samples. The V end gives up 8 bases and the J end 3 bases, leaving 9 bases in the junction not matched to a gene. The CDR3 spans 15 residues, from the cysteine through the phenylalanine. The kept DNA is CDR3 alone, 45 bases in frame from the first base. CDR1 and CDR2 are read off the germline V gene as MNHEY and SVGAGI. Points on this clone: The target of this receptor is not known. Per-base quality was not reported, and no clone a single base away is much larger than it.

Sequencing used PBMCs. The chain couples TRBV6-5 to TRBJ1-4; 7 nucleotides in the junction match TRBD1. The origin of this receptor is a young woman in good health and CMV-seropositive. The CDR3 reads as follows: CASHTGDSSNEKLFF. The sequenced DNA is TGTGCCAGCCATACGGGGGACAGCTCTAATGAAAAACTGTTTTTT.